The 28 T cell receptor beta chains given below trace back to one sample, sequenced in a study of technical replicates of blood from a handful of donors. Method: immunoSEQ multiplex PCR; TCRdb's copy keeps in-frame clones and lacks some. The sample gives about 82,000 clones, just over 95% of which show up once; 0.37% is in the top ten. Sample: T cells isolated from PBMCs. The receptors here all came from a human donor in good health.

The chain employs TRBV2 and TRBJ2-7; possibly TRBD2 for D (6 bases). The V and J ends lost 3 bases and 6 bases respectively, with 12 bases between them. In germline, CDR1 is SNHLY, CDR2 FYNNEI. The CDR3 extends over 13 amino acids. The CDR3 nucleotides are TGTGCCAGCAGTGAGAGGCGGGAAGGCGAGCAGTACTTC. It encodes CASSERREGEQYF.

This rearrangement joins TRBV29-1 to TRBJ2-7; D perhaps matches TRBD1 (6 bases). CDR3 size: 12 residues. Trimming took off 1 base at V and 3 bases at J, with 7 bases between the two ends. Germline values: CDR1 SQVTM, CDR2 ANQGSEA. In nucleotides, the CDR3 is TGCAGCGTTGAAGTACAGGGCTACGAGCAGTACTTC. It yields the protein CSVEVQGYEQYF.

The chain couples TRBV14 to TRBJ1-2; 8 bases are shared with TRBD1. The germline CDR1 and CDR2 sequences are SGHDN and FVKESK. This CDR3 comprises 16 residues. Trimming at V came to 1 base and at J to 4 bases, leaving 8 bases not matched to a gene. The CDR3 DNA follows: TGTGCCAGCAGCCAAGGCCGACAGGGGCGACTCTATGGCTACACCTTC. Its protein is CASSQGRQGRLYGYTF.

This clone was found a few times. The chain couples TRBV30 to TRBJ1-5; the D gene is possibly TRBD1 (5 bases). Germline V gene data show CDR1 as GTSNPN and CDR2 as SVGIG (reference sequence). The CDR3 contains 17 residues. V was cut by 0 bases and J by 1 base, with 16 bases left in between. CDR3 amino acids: CAWSVHMRGDSNQPQHF. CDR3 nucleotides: TGTGCCTGGAGTGTACATATGCGGGGGGACAGCAATCAGCCCCAGCATTTT.

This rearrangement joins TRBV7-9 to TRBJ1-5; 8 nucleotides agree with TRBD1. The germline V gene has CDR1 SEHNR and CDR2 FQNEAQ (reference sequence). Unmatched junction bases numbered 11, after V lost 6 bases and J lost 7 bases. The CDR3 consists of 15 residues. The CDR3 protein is CASRSGTGVGQPQHF. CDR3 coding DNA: TGTGCCAGCAGGTCCGGGACAGGAGTCGGCCAGCCCCAGCATTTT.

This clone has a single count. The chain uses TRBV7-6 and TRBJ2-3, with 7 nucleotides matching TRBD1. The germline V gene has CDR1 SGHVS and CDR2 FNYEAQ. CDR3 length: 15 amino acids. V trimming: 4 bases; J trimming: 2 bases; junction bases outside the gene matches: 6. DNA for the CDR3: TGTGCCAGCAGCTCCGCGGACAGGCTCACAGATACGCAGTATTTT. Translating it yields CASSSADRLTDTQYF.

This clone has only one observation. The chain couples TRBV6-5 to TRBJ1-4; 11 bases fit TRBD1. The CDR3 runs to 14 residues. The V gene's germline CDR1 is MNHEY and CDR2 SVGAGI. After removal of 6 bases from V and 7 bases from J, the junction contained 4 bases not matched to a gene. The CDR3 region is CASSSGTGGEKLFF. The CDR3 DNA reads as TGTGCCAGCAGCTCCGGGACAGGGGGTGAAAAACTGTTTTTT.

The CDR3 DNA is TGTGCCAGCAGCCCCACAAATACAGGGGGCAGTGCTAATGAAAAACTGTTTTTT. This encodes CASSPTNTGGSANEKLFF. The chain combines TRBV7-6 with TRBJ1-4; 9 bases are shared with TRBD1. This CDR3 contains 18 residues. Germline loops: CDR1 SGHVS, CDR2 FNYEAQ. After removal of 5 bases from V and 3 bases from J, the junction contained 13 bases not matched to a gene.

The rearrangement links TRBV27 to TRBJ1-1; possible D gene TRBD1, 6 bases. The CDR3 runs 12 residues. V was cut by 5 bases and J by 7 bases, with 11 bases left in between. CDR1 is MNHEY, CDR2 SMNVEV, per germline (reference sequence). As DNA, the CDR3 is TGTGCCAGCAGTCAGGGACACGGTGAAGCTTTCTTT. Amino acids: CASSQGHGEAFF.

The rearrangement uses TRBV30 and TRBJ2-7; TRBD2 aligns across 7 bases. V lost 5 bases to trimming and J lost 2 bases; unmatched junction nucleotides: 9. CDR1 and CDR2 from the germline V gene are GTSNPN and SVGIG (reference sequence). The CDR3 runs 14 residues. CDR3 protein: CAWEASSGPYEQYF. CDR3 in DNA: TGTGCCTGGGAGGCCTCTAGCGGTCCCTACGAGCAGTACTTC.

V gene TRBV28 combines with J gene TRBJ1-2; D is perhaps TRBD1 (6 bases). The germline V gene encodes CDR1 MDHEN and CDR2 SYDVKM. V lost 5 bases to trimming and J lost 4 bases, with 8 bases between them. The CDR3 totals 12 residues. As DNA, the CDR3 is TGTGCCAGCAGTCCGGACAGCTATGGCTACACCTTC. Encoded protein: CASSPDSYGYTF.

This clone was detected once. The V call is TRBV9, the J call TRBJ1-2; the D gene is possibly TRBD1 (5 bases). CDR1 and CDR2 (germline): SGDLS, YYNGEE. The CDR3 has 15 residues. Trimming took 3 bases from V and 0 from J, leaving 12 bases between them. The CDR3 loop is CASSATAGPNYGYTF. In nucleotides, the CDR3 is TGTGCCAGCAGCGCCACCGCGGGGCCTAACTATGGCTACACCTTC. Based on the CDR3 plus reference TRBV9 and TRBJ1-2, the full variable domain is DSGVTQTPKHLITATGQRVTLRCSPRSGDLSVYWYQQSLDQGLQFLIQYYNGEERAKGNILERFSAQQFPDLHSELNLSSLELGDSALYFCASSATAGPNYGYTFGSGTRLTVV.

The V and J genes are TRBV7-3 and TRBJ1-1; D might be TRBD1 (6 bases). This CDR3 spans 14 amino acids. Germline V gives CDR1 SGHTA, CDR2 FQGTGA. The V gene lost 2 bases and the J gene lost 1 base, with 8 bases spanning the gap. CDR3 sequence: CASSLGRGNTEAFF. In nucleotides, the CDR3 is TGTGCCAGCAGCTTAGGCAGGGGGAACACTGAAGCTTTCTTT.

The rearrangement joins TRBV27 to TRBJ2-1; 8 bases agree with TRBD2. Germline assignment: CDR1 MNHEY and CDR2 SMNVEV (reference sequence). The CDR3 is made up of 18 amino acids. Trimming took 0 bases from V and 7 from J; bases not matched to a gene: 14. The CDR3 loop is CASSLSLDPGLAYNEQFF. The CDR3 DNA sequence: TGTGCCAGCAGTTTATCACTCGATCCCGGACTAGCTTATAATGAGCAGTTCTTC.

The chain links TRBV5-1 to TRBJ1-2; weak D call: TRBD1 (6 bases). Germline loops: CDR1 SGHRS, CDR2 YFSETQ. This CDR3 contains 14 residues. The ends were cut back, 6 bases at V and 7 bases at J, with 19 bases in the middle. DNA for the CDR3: TGCGCCAGCACCCGACAGGACCTTAGTGGTGGCTACACCTTC. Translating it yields CASTRQDLSGGYTF.

CDR3 loop: CASSLTENEQFF. The CDR3 DNA is TGTGCCAGCAGCTTGACAGAAAATGAGCAGTTCTTC. The rearrangement joins TRBV5-4 to TRBJ2-1; D uncertain. Germline CDR1 reads SGHNT; CDR2 reads YYREEE (reference sequence). Deletions cut 1 base from V and 7 bases from J, with 6 bases between. The CDR3 loop spans 12 amino acids. The whole variable domain, filled in from reference TRBV5-4 and TRBJ2-1, reads ETGVTQSPTHLIKTRGQQVTLRCSSQSGHNTVSWYQQALGQGPQFIFQYYREEENGRGNFPPRFSGLQFPNYSSELNVNALELDDSALYLCASSLTENEQFFGPGTRLTVL.

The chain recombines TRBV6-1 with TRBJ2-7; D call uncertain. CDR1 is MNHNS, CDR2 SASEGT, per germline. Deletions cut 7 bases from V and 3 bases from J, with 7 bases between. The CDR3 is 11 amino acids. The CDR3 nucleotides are TGTGCCAGCACTAATAGCTACGAGCAGTACTTC. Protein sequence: CASTNSYEQYF.

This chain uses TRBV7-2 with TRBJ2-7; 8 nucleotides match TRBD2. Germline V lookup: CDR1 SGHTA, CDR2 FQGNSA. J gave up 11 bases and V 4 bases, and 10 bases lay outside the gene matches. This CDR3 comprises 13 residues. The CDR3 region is CASSSSSGPVKYF. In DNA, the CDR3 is TGTGCCAGCAGCTCGTCTAGCGGGCCCGTGAAGTACTTC.

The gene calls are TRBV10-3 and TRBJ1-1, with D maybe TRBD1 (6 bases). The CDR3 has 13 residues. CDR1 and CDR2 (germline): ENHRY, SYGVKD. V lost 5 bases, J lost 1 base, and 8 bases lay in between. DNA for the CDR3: TGTGCCATCAGTCAGGACAGGAACACTGAAGCTTTCTTT. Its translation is CAISQDRNTEAFF.

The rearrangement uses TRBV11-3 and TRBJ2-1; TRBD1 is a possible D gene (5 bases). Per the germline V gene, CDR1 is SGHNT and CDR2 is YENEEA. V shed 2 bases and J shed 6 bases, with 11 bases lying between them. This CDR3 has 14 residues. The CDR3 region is CASSLSRVGNEQFF. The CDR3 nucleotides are TGTGCCAGCAGCTTAAGCAGGGTAGGCAATGAGCAGTTCTTC.

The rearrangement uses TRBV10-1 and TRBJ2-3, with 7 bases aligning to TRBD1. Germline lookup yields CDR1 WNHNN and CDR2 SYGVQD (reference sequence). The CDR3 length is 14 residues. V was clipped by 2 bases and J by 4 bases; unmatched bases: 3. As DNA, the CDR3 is TGCGCCAGCAGTGAGGGGACAGCCTCAGATACGCAGTATTTT. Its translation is CASSEGTASDTQYF.

The CDR3 nucleotides read TGTGCCAGCACCCATGCGGGCAGGGGGCATGGCTACACCTTC. Its translation: CASTHAGRGHGYTF. J is TRBJ1-2 and V is TRBV7-9; TRBD1 matches 8 bases. With 7 bases clipped from V and 6 bases from J, the junction kept 10 bases outside the gene matches. CDR1 is SEHNR and CDR2 is FQNEAQ in the germline V gene (reference sequence). This CDR3 comprises 14 residues.

The CDR3, as DNA: TGTGCCAGCACCCAAAGTCGAGTAAATCAGCCCCAGCATTTT. Translating it yields CASTQSRVNQPQHF. The chain uses TRBV28 and TRBJ1-5; D unresolved. CDR1 is MDHEN, CDR2 SYDVKM, per germline. Trimming stripped 7 bases from V and 4 bases from J, with 14 bases between. This CDR3 comprises 14 residues. Based on the CDR3 plus reference TRBV28 and TRBJ1-5, the full variable domain is DVKVTQSSRYLVKRTGEKVFLECVQDMDHENMFWYRQDPGLGLRLIYFSYDVKMKEKGDIPEGYSVSREKKERFSLILESASTNQTSMYLCASTQSRVNQPQHFGDGTRLSIL.

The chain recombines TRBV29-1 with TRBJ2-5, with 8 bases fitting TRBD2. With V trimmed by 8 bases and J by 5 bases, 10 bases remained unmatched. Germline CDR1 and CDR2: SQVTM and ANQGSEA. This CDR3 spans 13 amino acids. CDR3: CSSDLTGGETQYF. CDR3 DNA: TGCAGCTCAGATCTCACGGGAGGGGAGACCCAGTACTTC.

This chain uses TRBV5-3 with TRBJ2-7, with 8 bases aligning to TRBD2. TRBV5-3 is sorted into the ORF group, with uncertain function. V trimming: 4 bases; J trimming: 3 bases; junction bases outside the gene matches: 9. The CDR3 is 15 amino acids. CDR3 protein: CARSIPGLDHYEQYF. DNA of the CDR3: TGTGCCAGAAGCATTCCGGGACTAGACCACTACGAGCAGTACTTC.

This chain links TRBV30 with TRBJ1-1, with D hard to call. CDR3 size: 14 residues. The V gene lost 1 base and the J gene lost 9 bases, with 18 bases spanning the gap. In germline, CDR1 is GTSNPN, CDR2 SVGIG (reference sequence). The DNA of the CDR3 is TGTGCCTGGAGTGAGGTAGGAGAGTACAAAAAAGCTTTCTTT. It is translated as CAWSEVGEYKKAFF.

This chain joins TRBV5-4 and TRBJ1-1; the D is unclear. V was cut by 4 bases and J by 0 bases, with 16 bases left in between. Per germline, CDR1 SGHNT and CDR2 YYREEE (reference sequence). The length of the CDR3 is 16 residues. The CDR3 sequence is CASSPRGGVLNTEAFF. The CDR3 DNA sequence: TGTGCCAGCAGCCCACGGGGTGGGGTACTGAACACTGAAGCTTTCTTT.

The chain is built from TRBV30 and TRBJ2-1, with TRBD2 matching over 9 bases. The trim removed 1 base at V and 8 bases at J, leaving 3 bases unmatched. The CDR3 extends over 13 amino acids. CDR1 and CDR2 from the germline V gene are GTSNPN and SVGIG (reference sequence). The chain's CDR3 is CAWSGGLADEQFF. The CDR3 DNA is TGTGCCTGGAGTGGGGGACTAGCCGATGAGCAGTTCTTC. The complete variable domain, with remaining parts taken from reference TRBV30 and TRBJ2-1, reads SQTIHQWPATLVQPVGSPLSLECTVEGTSNPNLYWYRQAAGRGLQLLFYSVGIGQISSEVPQNLSASRPQDRQFILSSKKLLLSDSGFYLCAWSGGLADEQFFGPGTRLTVL.